Sequencing of this T cell receptor beta chain was carried out in a study of neurological immune-mediated disorders. Study-wide findings and caveats: In HTLV-1-associated myelopathy, TCR clonal expansion was greatest, whereas multiple sclerosis had the least, falling below healthy controls. No CDR3 amino acid sequences were shared by expanded clones across subjects, suggesting private repertoires in all groups.

TCRdb reanalysed the 5' RACE reads using MiXCR and keeps one entry per CDR3 protein. The repertoire holds about 59,000 distinct CDR3 sequences, under 30% seen once, with about 4.9% in the top ten. This clonotype has a handful of counts. The antigen remains unidentified. Documented time point: technical triplicate 2. The CDR3 is made up of 17 amino acids. The germline V gene encodes CDR1 KGHSH and CDR2 LQKENI. Trimming removed 3 bases at V and 0 bases at J, with 17 bases between. The chain uses TRBV18 and TRBJ1-2; maybe TRBD1 (5 bases). This clonotype was sampled from a man between 60 and 75 years old with HTLV-1-associated myelopathy (HAM/TSP). Sequencing input: PBMCs. CDR3 DNA: TGTGCCAGCTCACCCCCTCGGGACGGAAAAGCTAACTATGGCTACACCTTC. This translates into CASSPPRDGKANYGYTF.